This T cell receptor beta chain was identified in a study of blood T cell repertoires in COVID-19. Study as a whole: Specimens from acute and convalescent COVID-19 originated in the United States, Italy and Spain. T cells, B-cell-depleted T cells, or PBMCs provided the cDNA or gDNA that served as material.

Germline CDR1 and CDR2: SGHTA and FQGTGA. The CDR3 is 16 residues long. The germline V and J ends were trimmed by 4 bases and 6 bases, with 22 bases remaining between them. Per the original data handling: Reference gene primer amplification yielded estimated nucleated cell counts. Libraries were prepared by immunoSEQ multiplex PCR; TCRdb keeps only in-frame clonotypes and omits some of them. V, J and clone size are taken as reported in that table, and D and trimming were inferred from the DNA itself. This sample has 130,000 to 150,000 clones, with 80% to 90% found just once. The sequence was collected from a man of 80 years or more with acute or convalescent COVID-19. J is TRBJ2-7 and V is TRBV7-3, with a weak D call TRBD1 (7 bases). Material: peripheral blood. The CDR3 loop is CASSSGGRGGGLEQYF. The CDR3 DNA reads TGTGCCAGCAGCTCAGGGGGACGTGGGGGAGGTCTCGAGCAGTACTTC.